Each of the 14 T cell receptor beta chains below was sequenced from the same sample in a study of T-cell memory formation after mild COVID-19 (dated by TCRdb to 2020 to 2022). The library was generated by 5' RACE. TCRdb shows the sequencer as Illumina NovaSeq 6000. Through fastp at Q25 and MiXCR, TCRdb rebuilt clones from the public reads, retaining in-frame beta chains. Rows merge per CDR3 protein into single entries with the most common DNA and genes. Here the sample has around 390,000 distinct CDR3 sequences; roughly 15% occur a single time. Roughly 21% of the sample goes to the ten largest clones. Material: PBMCs or a T cell subset sorted from them (not recorded which). These receptors were obtained from a man aged 18-30 years who had mild COVID-19 (a few samples of this study predate the infection). The sample titles of this study are shuffled in the database, so cell type and time point are left out; the donor was told from shared clones.

The rearrangement uses TRBV27 and TRBJ2-7, with TRBD1 matching 7 bases. V gave up 2 bases and J gave up 2 bases; unmatched junction bases: 6. The CDR3 runs 15 residues. In germline, CDR1 is MNHEY, CDR2 SMNVEV (reference sequence). The CDR3 region has the DNA TGTGCCAGCAGTTTAGTTAGGCAGGGGGCCTACGAGCAGTACTTC. Its protein product is CASSLVRQGAYEQYF.

This clonotype was found a few times. The rearrangement links TRBV29-1 to TRBJ2-3; D call uncertain. The CDR3 sequence is 13 residues long. Germline V gene data show CDR1 as SQVTM and CDR2 as ANQGSEA. Between the trimmed V and J ends, which lost 4 bases and 2 bases, there was a span of 10 bases. The DNA for the CDR3 is TGCAGCGTTGGCGGACGCCTCACAGATACGCAGTATTTT. This sequence encodes CSVGGRLTDTQYF.

This clonotype showed up just a few times. The genes are TRBV7-8 and TRBJ2-7; no reliable D call. The V gene lost 2 bases and the J gene lost 4 bases, with 12 bases spanning the gap. The CDR3 is 14 residues long. CDR1 SGHVS and CDR2 FQNEAQ come from the germline V gene. The CDR3 loop is CASSLNRVRYEQYF. The DNA for the CDR3 is TGTGCCAGCAGCTTAAATCGGGTGCGTTACGAGCAGTACTTC.

This sequence joins TRBV5-1 and TRBJ1-2, with 7 bases that match TRBD1. Germline V gives CDR1 SGHRS, CDR2 YFSETQ. V lost 6 bases to trimming and J lost 0 bases; unmatched junction nucleotides: 5. The CDR3 spans 14 residues. CDR3 region: CASKGQTTNYGYTF. The CDR3 nucleotides read TGCGCCAGCAAGGGACAGACAACTAACTATGGCTACACCTTC. Using reference TRBV5-1 and TRBJ1-2 for the parts outside the CDR3, the full variable domain is KAGVTQTPRYLIKTRGQQVTLSCSPISGHRSVSWYQQTPGQGLQFLFEYFSETQRNKGNFPGRFSGRQFSNSRSEMNVSTLELGDSALYLCASKGQTTNYGYTFGSGTRLTVV.

This clonotype was observed at least ten times. This chain uses TRBV7-2 with TRBJ1-1; a weak D match, TRBD1 (6 bases). CDR1 and CDR2 from the germline V gene are SGHTA and FQGNSA. This CDR3 contains 16 residues. Deletions cut 0 bases from V and 2 bases from J, with 13 bases between. Here the CDR3 reads CASSLARRGANTEAFF. The CDR3 DNA reads TGTGCCAGCAGCTTAGCAAGGCGGGGGGCAAACACTGAAGCTTTCTTT.

The chain joins TRBV4-1 to TRBJ1-1; weak D call: TRBD1 (5 bases). V was cut by 1 base and J by 5 bases, with 17 bases left in between. This CDR3 is built from 16 residues. Germline CDR1 and CDR2: MGHRA and YSYEKL. The CDR3 coding sequence is TGCGCCAGCAGCCAAGTTTTAGACGCTTGGGGGACTGAAGCTTTCTTT. Encoded protein: CASSQVLDAWGTEAFF.

V is TRBV7-2 and J is TRBJ1-2; maybe TRBD1 (5 bases). V was clipped by 1 base and J by 8 bases, with 17 bases between them. The CDR3 contains 15 residues. Looked up from germline, CDR1 is SGHTA and CDR2 is FQGNSA. Here the CDR3 reads CASSLERDAYGGYTF. The CDR3 region has the DNA TGTGCCAGCAGCTTAGAGCGGGACGCCTACGGAGGCTACACCTTC.

V usage is TRBV7-8 and J usage is TRBJ1-2; D perhaps matches TRBD1 (5 bases). The CDR3 is made up of 15 amino acids. Germline V gene lookup returns CDR1 SGHVS and CDR2 FQNEAQ. Trimming took 1 base from V and 2 from J, leaving 11 bases between them. The CDR3: CASSLEGEGNYGYTF. The CDR3 DNA follows: TGTGCCAGCAGCTTAGAAGGGGAAGGAAACTATGGCTACACCTTC. The full variable domain, in which reference TRBV7-8 and TRBJ1-2 provide the parts outside the CDR3, is GAGVSQSPRYKVAKRGQDVALRCDPISGHVSLFWYQQALGQGPEFLTYFQNEAQLDKSGLPSDRFFAERPEGSVSTLKIQRTQQEDSAVYLCASSLEGEGNYGYTFGSGTRLTVV.

The rearrangement joins TRBV29-1 to TRBJ2-2, with D tentatively TRBD1 (6 bases). CDR1 and CDR2 (germline): SQVTM, ANQGSEA. Trimming took off 7 bases at V and 6 bases at J, with 18 bases between the two ends. This CDR3 comprises 14 residues. The CDR3 nucleotides read TGCAGCGCCCAGAGCACCCCAGGGGCCGGGGAGCTGTTTTTT. Protein product: CSAQSTPGAGELFF.

Only a few counts were recorded for this clonotype. The chain employs TRBV7-6 and TRBJ2-3; D is unresolved. Germline V gene sequence: CDR1 SGHVS, CDR2 FNYEAQ. This CDR3 contains 13 residues. Trimming cost V 5 bases and J 5 bases, with 11 bases left between them. The CDR3 spells CASSPLPEDTQYF. The CDR3 DNA reads as TGTGCCAGCAGCCCGCTGCCAGAAGATACGCAGTATTTT.

The genes are TRBV10-3 and TRBJ2-1, with 8 bases identical to TRBD1. Germline V gene data show CDR1 as ENHRY and CDR2 as SYGVKD. The CDR3 is 15 residues long. After removal of 6 bases from V and 7 bases from J, the junction contained 11 bases not matched to a gene. In nucleotides, the CDR3 is TGTGCCATCAGGACCGGGACAGGTGGGGCGAATGAGCAGTTCTTC. It codes for CAIRTGTGGANEQFF.

In DNA, the CDR3 is TGTGCCAGCGCCGACCGGGGACCTCCTACCGAGCAGTACTTC. Its translation: CASADRGPPTEQYF. The chain employs TRBV2 and TRBJ2-7; D is tentatively TRBD1 or TRBD2 (5 bases each). The germline V and J ends were trimmed by 8 bases and 6 bases, with 20 bases remaining between them. This CDR3 comprises 14 residues. Germline V gene sequence: CDR1 SNHLY, CDR2 FYNNEI.

V and J are TRBV18 and TRBJ1-1, with a possible D match to TRBD1 (6 bases). V lost 2 bases to trimming and J lost 3 bases, with 10 bases between them. CDR3 size: 14 residues. Germline V gene lookup returns CDR1 KGHSH and CDR2 LQKENI. The CDR3 DNA reads as TGTGCCAGCTCACCAGTACAGGGTTACACTGAAGCTTTCTTT. The encoded protein is CASSPVQGYTEAFF.

This clonotype has just a few counts. The rearrangement uses TRBV20-1 and TRBJ1-2; weak D call: TRBD1 (6 bases). With 5 bases removed from V and 2 bases from J, the gap between germline ends came to 15 bases. Germline V gene data show CDR1 as DFQATT and CDR2 as SNEGSKA (reference sequence). The CDR3 loop spans 14 amino acids. CDR3 residues: CSAFTGLLNYGYTF. CDR3 DNA sequence: TGCAGTGCTTTCACAGGGTTGCTGAACTATGGCTACACCTTC.